This TCR beta chain came from a study of shared clonotypes between healthy human individuals (dated by TCRdb to 2020 to 2022). Some background on the complete study: A few men and a couple of women, aged 18 to 49 years, made up the cohort. The study deeply sequenced blood TCR repertoires of about 5 healthy adults to estimate repertoire size and the extent of clonotype sharing between individuals. To increase sequencing depth and limit assay-specific biases, different laboratories used diverse techniques to prepare libraries and sequence TCR repertoires. Per donor, three plates each were used for CD4 naive and CD4 memory, two for CD8 naive, and one for CD8 memory. Per donor, leukapheresis produced somewhere between about 0.94 and 9.5 billion PBMCs.

Of note for this clone: Its antigen is still unknown. No per-base quality is available; no much larger clone lies one base away. This specimen includes other DNA sequences encoding the same CDR3.

Using the deep immunoSEQ assay, TCR CDR3 regions were amplified from genomic DNA by multiplex PCR. Extracted genomic DNA from each cell subset was distributed evenly across all wells of several immunoSEQ 96-well plates, and each plate was treated as a replicate. For sorted subsets, each replicate PCR was loaded with roughly 190 ng genomic DNA, equivalent to 30,000 to 35,000 T cell genomes. Purified libraries were measured with a Qubit 3.0 fluorometer, size-checked on a Bioanalyzer 2100, and measured again with the KAPA Library Quantification kit. Every immunoSEQ 96-well plate was sequenced on a dedicated single-read 150-cycle Illumina NextSeq 550 flow cell. On the study's bioinformatics: Because the immunoSEQ output included only junctional sequences and no quality scores, the filtering could not be the same as the filtering used for full-length reads. Sequences were annotated with PyIR, a Python wrapper for IgBLAST v1.9, using IMGT germline references to assign V/J genes and CDR3. Any read was removed if the V/J assignment was weak (E-value above 1e-6), the CDR3 was missing, or the read contained stop codons, out-of-frame junctions, or ambiguous translated residues. V3J clonotypes were defined by identical inferred V gene, J gene, and CDR3 amino acid sequence. The percentage overlap between two repertoires was calculated by dividing the number of shared unique clonotypes by the size of the smaller repertoire. Three approaches were used to assess repertoire richness: RTK rarefaction, the Chao1 estimator, and Recon v2.1 estimates of unobserved clonotypes. Generation probabilities were computed with OLGA for all TCRbeta clonotypes obtained by the gDNA method from a handful of donors. Not all clones reach the TCRdb copy of this immuneACCESS table, which keeps in-frame sequences only. Checked studies attribute under half of the gap to unresolved V genes and leave the rest unexplained. V and J calls and clone size are those listed in that table; D and trimming were worked out from the DNA. This sample is represented by about 1.5 million clones; roughly 96% of them were singletons. The ten largest clones add up to roughly 1.1% of the sample.

Study-level results and caveats: Because the study included only a small number of donors, the genetic and exposure-history diversity represented was limited. Clonotypes shared by all four sorted-subset donors showed higher generation probabilities than non-shared clonotypes. Naive subsets generally had larger estimated clonotype richness than memory subsets. Pairwise subsampling indicated that sequencing depth was expected to affect the degree of clonotype sharing among donors. Across a handful of donors, approximately 4.9% of naive CD4, approximately 3.6% of naive CD8, about 2.3% of memory CD4, and around 0.4% of memory CD8 clonotypes were shared. Incomplete sequencing was indicated by rarefaction of sorted-subset datasets, despite the large sequencing depth. Sampling was limited to blood, and TCR repertoires in tissue likely differ from TCR repertoires in blood.

Healthy HIV-negative adults with no recently reported acute infections or vaccinations were included as donors. Only Caucasian adults living in Nashville, Tennessee, USA were represented among the donors. CD4+ T cells were enriched by magnetic negative selection, after which naive cells were positively selected on CD45RA and the negative fraction was taken as the memory subset. Blood was obtained by leukapheresis, after which PBMCs were separated by Ficoll-Histopaque density gradient centrifugation and cryopreserved in liquid nitrogen vapor phase. Purity and quantity of every magnetically sorted T cell population were checked by analytical flow cytometry. Each sorted fraction had its genomic DNA isolated and then quantified by UV absorbance on a Nanodrop 2000c. From the cysteine up to the phenylalanine, the CDR3 has a length of 12 residues. The read is trimmed to its CDR3 DNA, 36 bases read in frame from base 1. Via the germline V gene, CDR1 is KGHSH and CDR2 LQKENI. V drops 1 base and J drops 3 bases, leaving 3 bases in between.

Specimen: naive CD4+ T cells sorted from blood. The cell subset or site label here, explained by the study, means: CD45RA+ positively selected. The receptor comes from a man younger than 45 in good health. This receptor chain uses TRBV18 and TRBJ2-5, with the D gene call left open. The CDR3 has the sequence CASSPLEETQYF. The nucleotides read TGTGCCAGCTCACCACTAGAAGAGACCCAGTACTTC.